The 16 T cell receptor beta chains below come from one sample, sequenced in a study of cytomegalovirus exposure and HLA in healthy donors. The study ran its PCR with 60 Vbeta and 13 Jbeta primers. TCRdb keeps only in-frame clones here, not all; method: immunoSEQ multiplex PCR. The sample yields under 150,000 clones, more than 60% seen once. The sample comprised PBMCs. Source of these receptors: a man between 40 and 49 years old in good health and CMV-seropositive.

About this clone: One junction end disagrees with the germline gene, perhaps due to a read error. This same CDR3 is encoded by further DNA sequences in the sample. The rearrangement joins TRBV5-1 to TRBJ1-4, with 7 bases that match TRBD1. Per germline, CDR1 SGHRS and CDR2 YFSETQ. The CDR3 spans 15 residues. CDR3 bases: TGCGCCAGCAGCGAACAGGGGTGGGCTAATGAAAAACTATTTTTT. This encodes CASSEQGWANEKLFF. Full variable domain (missing parts from reference TRBV5-1 and TRBJ1-4): KAGVTQTPRYLIKTRGQQVTLSCSPISGHRSVSWYQQTPGQGLQFLFEYFSETQRNKGNFPGRFSGRQFSNSRSEMNVSTLELGDSALYLCASSEQGWANEKLFFGSGTQLSVL.

The V call is TRBV7-7, the J call TRBJ2-7, with D perhaps TRBD1 (5 bases). Germline CDR1 is SSHAT and CDR2 is FNYEAQ (reference sequence). This CDR3 is built from 13 residues. V was clipped by 5 bases and J by 5 bases, with 13 bases between them. The CDR3 loop reads CASSLRTNDEQYF. Written as DNA, the CDR3 is TGTGCCAGCAGCCTACGGACAAACGACGAGCAGTACTTC. Combining the CDR3 with reference TRBV7-7 and TRBJ2-7 gives the whole variable domain GAGVSQSPRYKVTKRGQDVTLRCDPISSHATLYWYQQALGQGPEFLTYFNYEAQPDKSGLPSDRFSAERPEGSISTLTIQRTEQRDSAMYRCASSLRTNDEQYFGPGTRLTVT.

V and J are TRBV28 and TRBJ1-5; 7 bases line up with TRBD1. Germline assignment: CDR1 MDHEN and CDR2 SYDVKM. The CDR3 consists of 19 residues. With V trimmed by 4 bases and J by 2 bases, 17 bases remained unmatched. The CDR3 sequence is CASSSPWVQGPLGNQPQHF. The CDR3 DNA sequence: TGTGCCAGCAGTTCCCCCTGGGTACAGGGGCCACTTGGCAATCAGCCCCAGCATTTT. Variable domain in full (rest from reference TRBV28 and TRBJ1-5): DVKVTQSSRYLVKRTGEKVFLECVQDMDHENMFWYRQDPGLGLRLIYFSYDVKMKEKGDIPEGYSVSREKKERFSLILESASTNQTSMYLCASSSPWVQGPLGNQPQHFGDGTRLSIL.

This chain uses TRBV30 with TRBJ1-5; 7 bases match TRBD1. The trim removed 3 bases at V and 9 bases at J, leaving 8 bases unmatched. CDR3 length: 13 amino acids. The germline V gene has CDR1 GTSNPN and CDR2 SVGIG (reference sequence). The CDR3 sequence is CAWRGQGVGPQHF. In DNA, the CDR3 is TGTGCCTGGAGGGGGCAGGGGGTGGGGCCCCAGCATTTT.

V usage is TRBV6-4 and J usage is TRBJ2-1; 14 bases agree with TRBD2. This CDR3 is built from 16 residues. V gave up 6 bases and J gave up 1 base; unmatched junction bases: 2. Germline values: CDR1 MRHNA, CDR2 SNTAGT. CDR3 loop: CASSRTSGGSYNEQFF. CDR3 DNA sequence: TGTGCCAGCAGCAGGACTAGCGGGGGGTCCTACAATGAGCAGTTCTTC.

This chain links TRBV9 with TRBJ2-2; TRBD1 matches at 9 bases. The CDR3 runs to 17 residues. The germline CDR1 and CDR2 sequences are SGDLS and YYNGEE. After removal of 2 bases from V and 10 bases from J, the junction contained 15 bases not matched to a gene. The CDR3 region has the DNA TGTGCCAGCAGCGTGAAACCGGGACAGGGAACTGGGGAGGAGCTGTTTTTT. Translation: CASSVKPGQGTGEELFF.

This clone has a handful of counts. The gene calls are TRBV18 and TRBJ1-1; 10 bases are shared with TRBD1. The germline CDR1 and CDR2 sequences are KGHSH and LQKENI. With V trimmed by 6 bases and J by 3 bases, 7 bases remained unmatched. The CDR3 is made up of 15 amino acids. The CDR3 region is CASSSDRGRYTEAFF. The CDR3 coding sequence is TGTGCCAGCTCCTCTGACAGGGGGCGATACACTGAAGCTTTCTTT.

The genes are TRBV15 and TRBJ2-3; the D gene is possibly TRBD1 (5 bases). CDR1 is LNHNV, CDR2 YYDKDF, per germline (reference sequence). Trimming took 0 bases from V and 1 from J, leaving 5 bases between them. The length of the CDR3 is 14 residues. CDR3 sequence (DNA): TGTGCCACCAGCAGAGACAGGGGCACAGATACGCAGTATTTT. Protein product: CATSRDRGTDTQYF.

The chain employs TRBV27 and TRBJ1-2, with a possible D match to TRBD1 (5 bases). The CDR3 sequence is 13 residues long. V was clipped by 1 base and J by 7 bases, with 10 bases between them. The germline CDR1 and CDR2 sequences are MNHEY and SMNVEV (reference sequence). CDR3 DNA sequence: TGTGCCAGCAGTTTATGGCGCCAGGGTGGCTACACCTTC. Residues: CASSLWRQGGYTF.

Only a few counts were recorded for this clone. This chain's CDR3 is CASSLAPGNSNQPQHF. CDR3 nucleotides: TGTGCCAGCAGCTTAGCGCCCGGGAATAGCAATCAGCCCCAGCATTTT. The chain employs TRBV7-6 and TRBJ1-5; D is ambiguous. Trimming stripped 0 bases from V and 0 bases from J, with 9 bases between. Germline-derived CDR1 and CDR2 are SGHVS and FNYEAQ. This CDR3 has 16 amino acids. Complete variable domain (other parts from reference TRBV7-6 and TRBJ1-5): GAGVSQSPRYKVTKRGQDVALRCDPISGHVSLYWYRQALGQGPEFLTYFNYEAQQDKSGLPNDRFSAERPEGSISTLTIQRTEQRDSAMYRCASSLAPGNSNQPQHFGDGTRLSIL.

This clone was detected only once. The V call is TRBV9, the J call TRBJ1-5, with D perhaps matching TRBD1 (6 bases). The V gene lost 3 bases and the J gene lost 4 bases, with 14 bases spanning the gap. This CDR3 contains 15 residues. Germline-derived CDR1 and CDR2 are SGDLS and YYNGEE. The CDR3 spells CASSAKQGFNQPQHF. CDR3 coding DNA: TGTGCCAGCAGCGCCAAACAGGGTTTTAATCAGCCCCAGCATTTT.

The chain joins TRBV5-8 to TRBJ1-2; 10 bases agree with TRBD1. CDR1 and CDR2 (germline): SGHTS, YDEGEE. CDR3 length: 15 residues. The V gene end was trimmed by 2 bases and the J gene end by 6 bases; junction bases not matched to a gene: 7. CDR3 amino acids: CASSLRDRGRNGYTF. In DNA, the CDR3 is TGTGCCAGCAGCTTAAGGGACAGGGGAAGGAATGGCTACACCTTC.

The V call is TRBV5-5, the J call TRBJ2-2; D is possibly TRBD1 (6 bases). V was clipped by 6 bases and J by 5 bases, with 17 bases between them. Germline CDR1 reads SGHKS; CDR2 reads YYEKEE (reference sequence). CDR3 size: 15 residues. The CDR3 DNA reads as TGTGCCAGCACCCCCGGCAGGGGCCTTACCGGGGAGCTGTTTTTT. It specifies CASTPGRGLTGELFF. Using reference TRBV5-5 and TRBJ2-2 for the parts outside the CDR3, the full variable domain is DAGVTQSPTHLIKTRGQQVTLRCSPISGHKSVSWYQQVLGQGPQFIFQYYEKEERGRGNFPDRFSARQFPNYSSELNVNALLLGDSALYLCASTPGRGLTGELFFGEGSRLTVL.

This clone has only a few counts. This chain joins TRBV29-1 and TRBJ1-2; no clear D gene. V lost 5 bases and J lost 7, with 17 bases in between. This CDR3 spans 13 amino acids. Germline values: CDR1 SQVTM, CDR2 ANQGSEA. CDR3 sequence: CSVMFGLRVGYTF. The DNA for the CDR3 is TGCAGCGTTATGTTCGGATTACGGGTTGGCTACACCTTC.

Only a few counts were recorded for this clone. The chain couples TRBV2 to TRBJ2-7; D remains ambiguous. The V gene's germline CDR1 is SNHLY and CDR2 FYNNEI. Trimming removed 5 bases at V and 6 bases at J, with 14 bases between. This CDR3 is 13 amino acids long. The CDR3 here is CASSREWAGEQYF. CDR3 bases: TGTGCCAGCAGTAGAGAATGGGCTGGCGAGCAGTACTTC.

CDR3 nucleotide sequence: TGTGCCAGCTCCACGGACTCTCGGAGGAAAGAGACCCAGTACTTC. The encoded protein is CASSTDSRRKETQYF. V and J are TRBV6-4 and TRBJ2-5; D is perhaps TRBD2 (5 bases). From germline, CDR1 is MRHNA and CDR2 SNTAGT. The V and J ends lost 8 bases and 3 bases respectively, with 19 bases between them. The CDR3 length is 15 residues.